This TCR beta chain is drawn from a study of cytomegalovirus exposure and HLA in healthy donors. Study information: Some 85 million unique TCRs, all from HLA-typed donors, were included in an early release of the data. Study-wide results and limits: CMV serostatus was the only recorded immune exposure for donors. Donors belonging to an Asian-associated ancestry cluster reportedly showed fewer N-insertions in productive TCRs than the approximately 690-donor mean, according to what a later analysis found. Sequencing likely caused a cluster of highly shared sequence variants.

V was cut by 5 bases and J by 4 bases, with 12 bases left in between. CDR1 and CDR2 (germline): MDHEN, SYDVKM. The CDR3 extends over 13 amino acids. With regard to this clone: Its target is unknown.

13 Jbeta primers and 60 Vbeta primers were used for the PCR. Profiling relied on immunoSEQ multiplex PCR, and the TCRdb table lists in-frame clones only, not all of them. The sample holds fewer than 150,000 clones, roughly 76% seen once. The chain joins TRBV28 to TRBJ2-7; TRBD1 is a possible D gene (5 bases). Material: PBMCs. This TCR was sampled from a man aged 18-30 years in good health and CMV-seronegative. The DNA for the CDR3 is TGTGCCAGCAGTCAATTAGGACATTACGAGCAGTACTTC. It specifies CASSQLGHYEQYF.